This paragraph reports one TCR beta chain. The antigen remains undetermined. The entry originates in a study of cytomegalovirus exposure and HLA in healthy donors. Sequenced by immunoSEQ multiplex PCR; TCRdb stores in-frame clones only, minus some. The table lists under 150,000 clones, just over 85% of them singletons, with 7.5% to 8.5% in the top ten. General study points: The classifier was said to identify cytomegalovirus status with high specificity and sensitivity.

This TCR was sampled from a young woman in good health and CMV-seropositive. Source material: PBMCs.

In nucleotides, the CDR3 is TGTGCCAGCCGAACCGGTGGCGGGAGGTCCAATGAGCAGTTCTTC. Its protein product is CASRTGGGRSNEQFF. The chain recombines TRBV18 with TRBJ2-1; the match to TRBD2 covers 8 bases. Trimming at V came to 8 bases and at J to 6 bases, leaving 12 bases not matched to a gene. The CDR3 extends over 15 amino acids. CDR1 KGHSH and CDR2 LQKENI come from the germline V gene.